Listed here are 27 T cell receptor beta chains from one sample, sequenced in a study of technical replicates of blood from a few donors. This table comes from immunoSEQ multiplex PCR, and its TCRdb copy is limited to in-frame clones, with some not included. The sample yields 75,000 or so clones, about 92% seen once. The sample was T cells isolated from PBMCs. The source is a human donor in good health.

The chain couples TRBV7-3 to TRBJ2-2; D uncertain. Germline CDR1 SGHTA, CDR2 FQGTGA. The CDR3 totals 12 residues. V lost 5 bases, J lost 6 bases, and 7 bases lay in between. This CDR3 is CASSLLAGELFF. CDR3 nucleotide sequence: TGTGCCAGCAGCCTTTTAGCCGGGGAGCTGTTTTTT.

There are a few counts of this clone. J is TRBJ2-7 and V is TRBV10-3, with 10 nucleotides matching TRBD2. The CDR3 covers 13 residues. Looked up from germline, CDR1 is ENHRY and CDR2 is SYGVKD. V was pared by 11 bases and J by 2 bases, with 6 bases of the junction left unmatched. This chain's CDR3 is CAVTSGVTYEQYF. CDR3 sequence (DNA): TGTGCCGTAACTAGCGGGGTAACCTACGAGCAGTACTTC.

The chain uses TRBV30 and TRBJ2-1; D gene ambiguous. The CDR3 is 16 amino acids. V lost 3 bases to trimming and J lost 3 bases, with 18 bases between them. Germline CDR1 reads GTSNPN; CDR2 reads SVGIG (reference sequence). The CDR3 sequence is CAWSHDGLPGYNEQFF. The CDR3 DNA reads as TGTGCCTGGAGCCATGATGGCCTCCCTGGCTACAATGAGCAGTTCTTC. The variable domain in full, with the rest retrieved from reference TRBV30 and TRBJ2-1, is SQTIHQWPATLVQPVGSPLSLECTVEGTSNPNLYWYRQAAGRGLQLLFYSVGIGQISSEVPQNLSASRPQDRQFILSSKKLLLSDSGFYLCAWSHDGLPGYNEQFFGPGTRLTVL.

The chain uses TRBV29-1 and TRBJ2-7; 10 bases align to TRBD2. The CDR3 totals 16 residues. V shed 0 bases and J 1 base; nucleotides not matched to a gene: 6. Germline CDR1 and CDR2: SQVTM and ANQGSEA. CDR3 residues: CSVEDYETSGSYEQYF. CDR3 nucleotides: TGCAGCGTTGAAGATTACGAGACTAGCGGGTCCTACGAGCAGTACTTC.

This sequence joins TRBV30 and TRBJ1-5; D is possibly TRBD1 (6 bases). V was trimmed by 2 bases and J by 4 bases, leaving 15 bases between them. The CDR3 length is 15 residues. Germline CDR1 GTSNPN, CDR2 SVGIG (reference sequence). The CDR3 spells CAWSLVQGDNQPQHF. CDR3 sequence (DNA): TGTGCCTGGAGTTTGGTACAGGGAGATAATCAGCCCCAGCATTTT.

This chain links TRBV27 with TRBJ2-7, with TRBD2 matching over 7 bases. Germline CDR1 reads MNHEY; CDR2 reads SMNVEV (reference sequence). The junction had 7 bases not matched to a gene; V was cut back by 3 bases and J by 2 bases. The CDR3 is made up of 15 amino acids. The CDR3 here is CASSFGAGVAYEQYF. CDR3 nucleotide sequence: TGTGCCAGCAGTTTTGGGGCGGGGGTGGCCTACGAGCAGTACTTC.

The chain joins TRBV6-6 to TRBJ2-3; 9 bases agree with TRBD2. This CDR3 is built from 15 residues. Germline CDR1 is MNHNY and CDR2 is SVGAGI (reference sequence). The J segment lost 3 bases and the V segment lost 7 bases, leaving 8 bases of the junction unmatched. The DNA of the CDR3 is TGTGCCAGCACCGAAGCGGGAGGCTTAACAGATACGCAGTATTTT. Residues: CASTEAGGLTDTQYF.

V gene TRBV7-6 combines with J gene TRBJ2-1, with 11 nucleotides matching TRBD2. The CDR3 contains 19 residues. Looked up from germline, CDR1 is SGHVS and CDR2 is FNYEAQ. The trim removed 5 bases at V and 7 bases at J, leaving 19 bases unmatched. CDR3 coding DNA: TGTGCCAGCAGCATAAATTTGGGACTAGCGGTTCAGGCGGGTAATGAGCAGTTCTTC. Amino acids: CASSINLGLAVQAGNEQFF.

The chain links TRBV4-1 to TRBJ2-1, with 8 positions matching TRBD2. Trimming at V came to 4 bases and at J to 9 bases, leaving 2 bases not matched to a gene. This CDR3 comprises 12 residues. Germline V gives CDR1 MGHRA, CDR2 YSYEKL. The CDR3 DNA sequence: TGCGCCAGCAGCCTTACTAGCGGTGAGCAGTTCTTC. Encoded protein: CASSLTSGEQFF.

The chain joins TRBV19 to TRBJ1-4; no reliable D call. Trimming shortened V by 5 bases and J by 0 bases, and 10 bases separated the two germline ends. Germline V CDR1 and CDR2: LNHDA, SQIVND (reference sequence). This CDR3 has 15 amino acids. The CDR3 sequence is CASSPRLTTNEKLFF. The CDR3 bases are TGTGCCAGTAGTCCTCGGTTAACAACTAATGAAAAACTGTTTTTT.

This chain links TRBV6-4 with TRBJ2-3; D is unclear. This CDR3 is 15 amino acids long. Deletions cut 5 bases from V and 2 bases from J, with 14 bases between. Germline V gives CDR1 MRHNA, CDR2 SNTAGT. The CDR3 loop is CASSPFNADTDTQYF. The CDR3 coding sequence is TGTGCCAGCAGTCCCTTTAACGCAGACACAGATACGCAGTATTTT.

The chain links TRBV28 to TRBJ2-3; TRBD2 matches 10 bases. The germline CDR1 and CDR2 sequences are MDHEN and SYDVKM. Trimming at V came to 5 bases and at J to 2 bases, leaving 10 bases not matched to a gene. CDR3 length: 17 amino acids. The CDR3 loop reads CASSPVSSGSVTDTQYF. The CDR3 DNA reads TGTGCCAGCAGTCCCGTCTCTAGCGGGAGTGTCACAGATACGCAGTATTTT.

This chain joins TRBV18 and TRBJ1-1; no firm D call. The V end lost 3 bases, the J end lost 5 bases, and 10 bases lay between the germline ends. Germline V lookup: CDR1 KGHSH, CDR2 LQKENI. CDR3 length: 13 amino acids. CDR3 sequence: CASSPEPSTEAFF. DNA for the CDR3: TGTGCCAGCTCACCTGAGCCATCGACTGAAGCTTTCTTT.

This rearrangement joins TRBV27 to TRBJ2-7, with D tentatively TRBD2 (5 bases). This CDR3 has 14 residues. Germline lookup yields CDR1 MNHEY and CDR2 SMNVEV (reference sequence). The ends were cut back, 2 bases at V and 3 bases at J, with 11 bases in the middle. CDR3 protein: CASSLAGLFYEQYF. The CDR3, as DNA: TGTGCCAGCAGTTTAGCAGGACTGTTCTACGAGCAGTACTTC.

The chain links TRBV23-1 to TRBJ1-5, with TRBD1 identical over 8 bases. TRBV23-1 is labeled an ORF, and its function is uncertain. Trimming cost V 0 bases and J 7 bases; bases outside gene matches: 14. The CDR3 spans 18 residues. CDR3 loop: CASSQSPSMTGEDQPQHF. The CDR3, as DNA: TGCGCCAGCAGTCAATCGCCTTCAATGACAGGGGAAGACCAGCCCCAGCATTTT.

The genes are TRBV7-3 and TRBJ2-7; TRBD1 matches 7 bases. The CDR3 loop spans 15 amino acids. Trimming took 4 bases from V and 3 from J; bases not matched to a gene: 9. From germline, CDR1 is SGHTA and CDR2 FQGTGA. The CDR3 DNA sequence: TGTGCCAGCAGCTCGACGGACAGGTTTTTCTACGAGCAGTACTTC. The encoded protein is CASSSTDRFFYEQYF.

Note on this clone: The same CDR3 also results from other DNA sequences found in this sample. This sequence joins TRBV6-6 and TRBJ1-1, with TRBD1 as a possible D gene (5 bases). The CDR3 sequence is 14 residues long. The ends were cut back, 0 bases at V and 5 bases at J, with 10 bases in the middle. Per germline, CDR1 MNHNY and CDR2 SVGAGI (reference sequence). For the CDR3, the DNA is TGTGCCAGCAGTTACTCGGGCGGGGGGACTGAAGCTTTCTTT. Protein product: CASSYSGGGTEAFF.

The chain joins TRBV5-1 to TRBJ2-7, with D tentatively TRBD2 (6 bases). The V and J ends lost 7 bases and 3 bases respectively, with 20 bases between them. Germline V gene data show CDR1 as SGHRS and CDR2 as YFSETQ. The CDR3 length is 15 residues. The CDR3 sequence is CASYLGTFWDYEQYF. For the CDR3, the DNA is TGCGCCAGCTACTTAGGGACTTTTTGGGACTACGAGCAGTACTTC.

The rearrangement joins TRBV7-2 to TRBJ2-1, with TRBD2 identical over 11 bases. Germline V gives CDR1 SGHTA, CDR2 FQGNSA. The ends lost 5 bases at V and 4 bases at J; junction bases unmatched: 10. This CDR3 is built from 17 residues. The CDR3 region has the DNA TGTGCCAGCAGCCGACGTTGGGCTAGCGGGAGGTACAATGAGCAGTTCTTC. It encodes CASSRRWASGRYNEQFF.

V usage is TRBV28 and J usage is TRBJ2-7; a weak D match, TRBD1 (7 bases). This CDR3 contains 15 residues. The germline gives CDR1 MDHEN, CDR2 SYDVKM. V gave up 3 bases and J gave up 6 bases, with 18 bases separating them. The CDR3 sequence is CASSFGGTDAFEQYF. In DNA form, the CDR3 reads TGTGCCAGCAGTTTTGGGGGGACAGATGCCTTCGAGCAGTACTTC.

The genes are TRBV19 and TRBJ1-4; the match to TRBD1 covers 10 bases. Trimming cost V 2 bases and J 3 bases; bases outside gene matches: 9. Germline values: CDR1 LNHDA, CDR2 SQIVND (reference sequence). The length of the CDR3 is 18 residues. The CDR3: CASSISGQGLVSNEKLFF. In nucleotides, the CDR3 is TGTGCCAGTAGTATATCGGGACAGGGGTTGGTATCTAATGAAAAACTGTTTTTT. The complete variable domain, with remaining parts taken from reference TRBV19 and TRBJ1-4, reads DGGITQSPKYLFRKEGQNVTLSCEQNLNHDAMYWYRQDPGQGLRLIYYSQIVNDFQKGDIAEGYSVSREKKESFPLTVTSAQKNPTAFYLCASSISGQGLVSNEKLFFGSGTQLSVL.

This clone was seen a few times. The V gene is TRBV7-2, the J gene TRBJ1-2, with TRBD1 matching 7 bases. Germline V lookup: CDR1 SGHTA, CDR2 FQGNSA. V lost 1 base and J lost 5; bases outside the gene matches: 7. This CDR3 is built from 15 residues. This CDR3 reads CASSLVGTDNYGYTF. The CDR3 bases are TGTGCCAGCAGCTTAGTAGGGACAGATAATTATGGCTACACCTTC. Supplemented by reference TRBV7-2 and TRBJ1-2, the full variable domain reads GAGVSQSPSNKVTEKGKDVELRCDPISGHTALYWYRQSLGQGLEFLIYFQGNSAPDKSGLPSDRFSAERTGGSVSTLTIQRTQQEDSAVYLCASSLVGTDNYGYTFGSGTRLTVV.

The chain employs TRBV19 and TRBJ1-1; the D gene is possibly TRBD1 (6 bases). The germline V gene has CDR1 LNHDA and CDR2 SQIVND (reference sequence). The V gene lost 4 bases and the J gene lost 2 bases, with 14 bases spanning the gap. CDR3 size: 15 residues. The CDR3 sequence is CASSSNQGINTEAFF. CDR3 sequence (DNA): TGTGCCAGTAGTAGTAACCAGGGGATAAACACTGAAGCTTTCTTT.

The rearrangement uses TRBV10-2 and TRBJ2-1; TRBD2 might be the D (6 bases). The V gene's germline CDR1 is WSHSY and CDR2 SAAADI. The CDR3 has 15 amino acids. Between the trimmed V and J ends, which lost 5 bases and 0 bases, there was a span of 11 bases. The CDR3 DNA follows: TGCGCCAGCAGTTATAGCGGAACCTCCTACAATGAGCAGTTCTTC. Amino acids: CASSYSGTSYNEQFF.

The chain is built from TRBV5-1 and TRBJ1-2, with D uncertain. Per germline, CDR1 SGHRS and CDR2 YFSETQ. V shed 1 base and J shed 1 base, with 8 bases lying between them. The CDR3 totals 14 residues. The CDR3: CASSLTAGNYGYTF. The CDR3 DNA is TGCGCCAGCAGCTTGACAGCGGGTAACTATGGCTACACCTTC.

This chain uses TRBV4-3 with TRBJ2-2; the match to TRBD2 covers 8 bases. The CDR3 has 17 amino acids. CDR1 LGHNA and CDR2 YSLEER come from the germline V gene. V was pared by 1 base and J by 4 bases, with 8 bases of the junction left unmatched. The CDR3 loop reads CASSQAWNGGVTGELFF. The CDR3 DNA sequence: TGCGCCAGCAGCCAAGCATGGAACGGGGGGGTCACCGGGGAGCTGTTTTTT.

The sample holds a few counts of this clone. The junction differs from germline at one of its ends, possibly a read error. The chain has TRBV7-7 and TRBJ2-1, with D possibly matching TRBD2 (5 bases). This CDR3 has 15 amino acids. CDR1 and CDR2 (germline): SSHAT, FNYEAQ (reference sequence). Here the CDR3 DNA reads TGTGCTAGCAGCTTACGACGGGAACCCAACAATGAGCAGTTCTTC. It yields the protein CASSLRREPNNEQFF. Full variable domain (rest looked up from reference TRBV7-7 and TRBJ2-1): GAGVSQSPRYKVTKRGQDVTLRCDPISSHATLYWYQQALGQGPEFLTYFNYEAQPDKSGLPSDRFSAERPEGSISTLTIQRTEQRDSAMYRCASSLRREPNNEQFFGPGTRLTVL.